This is a list of T cell receptor beta chains from one sample in a study of T cell responses to AZD1222 COVID-19 vaccine. Assay: immunoSEQ multiplex PCR; the TCRdb copy retains only in-frame clones and omits some. The sample yields about 150,000 clones, about 88% seen once. The sample in question was peripheral blood, obtained on day 0 of AZD1222 vaccination. The receptors originated from an adult in good health. The CDR3 runs from the conserved cysteine through the conserved F or W. A D gene is named only where the DNA matches it firmly. Expanded clones are given a class, and other clones once, few, many or no size at all.

cdr3_nt: TGTGCCAGCAGCCCGACAGGGACACAAGATACGCAGTATTTT
cdr3_aa: CASSPTGTQDTQYF
cdr3_length: 14
d_call: TRBD1
clone_size: -
j_call: TRBJ2-3
v_call: TRBV7-3

cdr3_nt: TGTGCCAGCAGCTTATCCAGGAACACTGAAGCTTTCTTT
cdr3_aa: CASSLSRNTEAFF
cdr3_length: 13
d_call: -
clone_size: -
j_call: TRBJ1-1
v_call: TRBV7-2

cdr3_nt: TGTGCCAGTAGTGCGGGACCCGGAAACACCATATATTTT
cdr3_aa: CASSAGPGNTIYF
cdr3_length: 13
d_call: -
clone_size: -
j_call: TRBJ1-3
v_call: TRBV19

cdr3_nt: TGTGCCAGCAGGGATGAGGGGAGGGTCAATTCACCCCTCCACTTT
cdr3_aa: CASRDEGRVNSPLHF
cdr3_length: 15
d_call: -
clone_size: -
j_call: TRBJ1-6
v_call: TRBV28

cdr3_nt: TGTGCCAGCAGTGGCGGGACTAGCGGGTCTGGGGCCAACGTCCTGACTTTC
cdr3_aa: CASSGGTSGSGANVLTF
cdr3_length: 17
d_call: TRBD2
clone_size: -
j_call: TRBJ2-6
v_call: TRBV28

cdr3_nt: TGTGCCAGCACTCATGGGGGACCCCAGATTGGGGCTTTCTTT
cdr3_aa: CASTHGGPQIGAFF
cdr3_length: 14
d_call: -
clone_size: -
j_call: TRBJ1-1
v_call: TRBV6-5

cdr3_nt: TGTGCCAGCAGCAGAACCGGGACGGGCCGCCCCAATGAGCAGTTCTTC
cdr3_aa: CASSRTGTGRPNEQFF
cdr3_length: 16
d_call: -
clone_size: -
j_call: TRBJ2-1
v_call: TRBV21-1

cdr3_nt: TGCAGCGTTTACCAAAGCTCAGGTCTACAAGGCTACACCTTC
cdr3_aa: CSVYQSSGLQGYTF
cdr3_length: 14
d_call: -
clone_size: -
j_call: TRBJ1-2
v_call: TRBV29-1

cdr3_nt: TGTGCCAGCAGCTATGACAGGGGAGGCAATCAGCCCCAGCATTTT
cdr3_aa: CASSYDRGGNQPQHF
cdr3_length: 15
d_call: TRBD1
clone_size: -
j_call: TRBJ1-5
v_call: TRBV7-8

cdr3_nt: TGCGCCAGCAGACAGGGGGAAGGTTACAATGAGCAGTTCTTC
cdr3_aa: CASRQGEGYNEQFF
cdr3_length: 14
d_call: TRBD1
clone_size: -
j_call: TRBJ2-1
v_call: TRBV5-1

cdr3_nt: TGCGCCAGCGGGTTCCCGTCAGATACGCAGTATTTT
cdr3_aa: CASGFPSDTQYF
cdr3_length: 12
d_call: -
clone_size: -
j_call: TRBJ2-3
v_call: TRBV10-1

cdr3_nt: TGTGCCAGCAGTTACTCATCAGGGGTGGCTTTCTTT
cdr3_aa: CASSYSSGVAFF
cdr3_length: 12
d_call: -
clone_size: -
j_call: TRBJ1-1
v_call: TRBV6-5

cdr3_nt: TGTGCCAGCACGAGACAGGGGGCAAGAGGAGGAGAAAAACTGTTTTTT
cdr3_aa: CASTRQGARGGEKLFF
cdr3_length: 16
d_call: TRBD1
clone_size: once
j_call: TRBJ1-4
v_call: TRBV2

cdr3_nt: TGTGCCAGCAGCTTAGTCGGATTCGGGACGACCTTCTCCGAGCAGTACTTC
cdr3_aa: CASSLVGFGTTFSEQYF
cdr3_length: 17
d_call: -
clone_size: -
j_call: TRBJ2-7
v_call: TRBV7-2

cdr3_nt: TGTGCCACCAGTGACCCCCCGGGACTAGCTGCCGATACGCAGTATTTT
cdr3_aa: CATSDPPGLAADTQYF
cdr3_length: 16
d_call: TRBD2
clone_size: -
j_call: TRBJ2-3
v_call: TRBV24-1

cdr3_nt: TGTGCCAGCTCACTCTGGACTAGCGGGATCGCAGATACGCAGTATTTT
cdr3_aa: CASSLWTSGIADTQYF
cdr3_length: 16
d_call: TRBD2
clone_size: -
j_call: TRBJ2-3
v_call: TRBV18

cdr3_nt: TGTGCCAGCAGTGGGCAAGAGACCCAGTACTTC
cdr3_aa: CASSGQETQYF
cdr3_length: 11
d_call: -
clone_size: -
j_call: TRBJ2-5
v_call: TRBV28

cdr3_nt: TGTGCCAGCAGCCAAAAAAATAGGGTACACAATCGAGACAATGAGCAGTTCTTC
cdr3_aa: CASSQKNRVHNRDNEQFF
cdr3_length: 18
d_call: -
clone_size: -
j_call: TRBJ2-1
v_call: TRBV3-1/TRBV3-2

cdr3_nt: TGTGCCAGCAGCCCTAGCGGGGCGAACACCGGGGAGCTGTTTTTT
cdr3_aa: CASSPSGANTGELFF
cdr3_length: 15
d_call: TRBD2
clone_size: -
j_call: TRBJ2-2
v_call: TRBV7-3

cdr3_nt: TGTGCCAGCAGCTTAGATGCGGGAGCGGCGCAGTATTTT
cdr3_aa: CASSLDAGAAQYF
cdr3_length: 13
d_call: TRBD2
clone_size: -
j_call: TRBJ2-3
v_call: TRBV7-9

cdr3_nt: TGTGCCAGCAGCTTAGGGAGGGCCCTTCAAGAGACCCAGTACTTC
cdr3_aa: CASSLGRALQETQYF
cdr3_length: 15
d_call: -
clone_size: -
j_call: TRBJ2-5
v_call: TRBV11-2

cdr3_nt: TGTGCCAGCAGCTTACCCGATGGACTCAGCTACGAGCAGTACTTC
cdr3_aa: CASSLPDGLSYEQYF
cdr3_length: 15
d_call: -
clone_size: -
j_call: TRBJ2-7
v_call: TRBV5-6

cdr3_nt: TGTGCCAGTAGTATAATCTCTGGAAACACCATATATTTT
cdr3_aa: CASSIISGNTIYF
cdr3_length: 13
d_call: -
clone_size: -
j_call: TRBJ1-3
v_call: TRBV19

cdr3_nt: TGTGCCTGGGGGGTGGGGATAGCCAAAAACATTCAGTACTTC
cdr3_aa: CAWGVGIAKNIQYF
cdr3_length: 14
d_call: -
clone_size: -
j_call: TRBJ2-4
v_call: TRBV30

cdr3_nt: TGTGCCAGCAGTTTTTCGGGGGTAGGTTCACCCCTCCACTTT
cdr3_aa: CASSFSGVGSPLHF
cdr3_length: 14
d_call: -
clone_size: -
j_call: TRBJ1-6
v_call: TRBV28

cdr3_nt: TGTGCCAGCAGCTTAGCCCAGGGTCACGAAAAACTGTTTTTT
cdr3_aa: CASSLAQGHEKLFF
cdr3_length: 14
d_call: -
clone_size: -
j_call: TRBJ1-4
v_call: TRBV7-9

cdr3_nt: TGTGCCAGCTCAGGACAGGGAATAGAGCAGTACTTC
cdr3_aa: CASSGQGIEQYF
cdr3_length: 12
d_call: TRBD1
clone_size: -
j_call: TRBJ2-7
v_call: TRBV18

cdr3_nt: TGTGCCAGCAGGGGACAGGAGACCCAGTACTTC
cdr3_aa: CASRGQETQYF
cdr3_length: 11
d_call: TRBD1
clone_size: -
j_call: TRBJ2-5
v_call: TRBV4-2

cdr3_nt: TGCGCCAGCAACCGGGTAGGAGGGTCAGATACGCAGTATTTT
cdr3_aa: CASNRVGGSDTQYF
cdr3_length: 14
d_call: -
clone_size: -
j_call: TRBJ2-3
v_call: TRBV4-3

cdr3_nt: TGTGCCAGCCAATCCTCTAGCGGGGGGCACTACGAGCAGTACTTC
cdr3_aa: CASQSSSGGHYEQYF
cdr3_length: 15
d_call: TRBD2
clone_size: -
j_call: TRBJ2-7
v_call: TRBV25-1

cdr3_nt: TGTGCCAGCAGCTTAGGAGGGGCCACCACTGAAGCTTTCTTT
cdr3_aa: CASSLGGATTEAFF
cdr3_length: 14
d_call: -
clone_size: -
j_call: TRBJ1-1
v_call: TRBV7-9

cdr3_nt: TGTGCCAGCTCTGGGACAGGCGCGAACACCGGGGAGCTGTTTTTT
cdr3_aa: CASSGTGANTGELFF
cdr3_length: 15
d_call: TRBD1
clone_size: -
j_call: TRBJ2-2
v_call: TRBV18

cdr3_nt: TGTGCCAGCAGTGATTTGGGGACAGGGCTTTCTGGGGCCAACGTCCTGACTTTC
cdr3_aa: CASSDLGTGLSGANVLTF
cdr3_length: 18
d_call: TRBD1
clone_size: -
j_call: TRBJ2-6
v_call: TRBV2

cdr3_nt: TGTGCCAGCAGCAAAGGGGGGCTTAGGAGGCAGGGAAAGAACACTGAAGCTTTCTTT
cdr3_aa: CASSKGGLRRQGKNTEAFF
cdr3_length: 19
d_call: -
clone_size: -
j_call: TRBJ1-1
v_call: TRBV21-1

cdr3_nt: TGTGCCAGCAGGCGGGACTCCAACTACGAGCAGTACTTC
cdr3_aa: CASRRDSNYEQYF
cdr3_length: 13
d_call: -
clone_size: -
j_call: TRBJ2-7
v_call: TRBV2

cdr3_nt: TGTGCCAGCAGTAACCAGGGGGCGAGTGGAAACACCATATATTTT
cdr3_aa: CASSNQGASGNTIYF
cdr3_length: 15
d_call: TRBD1
clone_size: -
j_call: TRBJ1-3
v_call: TRBV7-7

cdr3_nt: TGTGCCAGCAGCCCGAGTAGCTCCTACAATGAGCAGTTCTTC
cdr3_aa: CASSPSSSYNEQFF
cdr3_length: 14
d_call: -
clone_size: -
j_call: TRBJ2-1
v_call: TRBV11-2

cdr3_nt: TGTGCCAGCTCAGCACGGAGAGGAAGCTCCTACAATGAGCAGTTCTTC
cdr3_aa: CASSARRGSSYNEQFF
cdr3_length: 16
d_call: -
clone_size: -
j_call: TRBJ2-1
v_call: TRBV18

cdr3_nt: TGCGCCAGCAGTGGTACGACGGTGAACACTGAAGCTTTCTTT
cdr3_aa: CASSGTTVNTEAFF
cdr3_length: 14
d_call: -
clone_size: -
j_call: TRBJ1-1
v_call: TRBV10-1

cdr3_nt: TGTGCCAGCAGTTTGCGGTCTGGCAGGGCCTACGAGCAGTACTTC
cdr3_aa: CASSLRSGRAYEQYF
cdr3_length: 15
d_call: -
clone_size: -
j_call: TRBJ2-7
v_call: TRBV27

cdr3_nt: TGCAGCGTTGTGGGGGGACAGAGCTACGAGCAGTACTTC
cdr3_aa: CSVVGGQSYEQYF
cdr3_length: 13
d_call: -
clone_size: -
j_call: TRBJ2-7
v_call: TRBV29-1

cdr3_nt: TGTGCCAGCAGCCTCGTGTTGGACACTGAAGCTTTCTTT
cdr3_aa: CASSLVLDTEAFF
cdr3_length: 13
d_call: -
clone_size: -
j_call: TRBJ1-1
v_call: TRBV7-9

cdr3_nt: TGTGCCAGCAGGGGCTGGTCGGAGAATACGCAGTATTTT
cdr3_aa: CASRGWSENTQYF
cdr3_length: 13
d_call: -
clone_size: -
j_call: TRBJ2-3
v_call: TRBV2

cdr3_nt: TGTGCCACCAGTGATGACAGGGCTAATTCCTACGAGCAGTACTTC
cdr3_aa: CATSDDRANSYEQYF
cdr3_length: 15
d_call: TRBD1
clone_size: -
j_call: TRBJ2-7
v_call: TRBV24-1